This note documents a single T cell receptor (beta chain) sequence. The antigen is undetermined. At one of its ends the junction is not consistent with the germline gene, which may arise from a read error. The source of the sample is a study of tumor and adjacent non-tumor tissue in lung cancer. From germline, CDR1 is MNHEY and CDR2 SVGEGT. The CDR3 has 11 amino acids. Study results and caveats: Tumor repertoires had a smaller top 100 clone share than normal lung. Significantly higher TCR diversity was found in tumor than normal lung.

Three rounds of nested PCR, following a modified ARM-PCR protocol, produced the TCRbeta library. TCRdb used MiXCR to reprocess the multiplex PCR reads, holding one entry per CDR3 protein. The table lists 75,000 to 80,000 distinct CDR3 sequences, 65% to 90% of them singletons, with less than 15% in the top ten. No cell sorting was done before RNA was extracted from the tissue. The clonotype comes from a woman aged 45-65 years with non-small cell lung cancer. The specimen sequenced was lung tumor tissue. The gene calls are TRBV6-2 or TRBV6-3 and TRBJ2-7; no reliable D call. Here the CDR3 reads CTSSPLYGQYF. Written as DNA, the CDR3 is TGTACCAGCAGCCCCCTTTACGGGCAGTACTTC.